This is a list of T cell receptor beta chains from one sample in a study of shared clonotypes between healthy human individuals. The table came from immunoSEQ multiplex PCR; TCRdb's copy has only in-frame clones and leaves some out. The repertoire holds some 980,000 clones, with less than 85% as singletons. The specimen was memory CD4+ T cells sorted from blood. The source is a man aged 18 to 30 in good health. Both conserved end residues are part of each CDR3. The order of the fields is J gene, clone size, D gene, V gene, CDR3 length, CDR3 DNA, CDR3 protein. D genes are given only for firm matches. Part of the rows lack a size; the others show once, few, many or a class for expanded clones.

j_call: TRBJ2-5; clone_size: NA; d_call: TRBD2; v_call: TRBV7-6; cdr3_length: 16; cdr3_nt: TGTGCCAGCAGCTTAGCGGGGCGGGGGGCGGCAGAGACCCAGTACTTC; cdr3_aa: CASSLAGRGAAETQYF
j_call: TRBJ1-2; clone_size: NA; d_call: NA; v_call: TRBV30; cdr3_length: 12; cdr3_nt: TGTGCCTGGAGTCCGAACGTCTATGGCTACACCTTC; cdr3_aa: CAWSPNVYGYTF
j_call: TRBJ1-2; clone_size: NA; d_call: NA; v_call: TRBV9; cdr3_length: 14; cdr3_nt: TGTGCCAGCAGCGTACAGGGGCTAGACTATGGCTACACCTTC; cdr3_aa: CASSVQGLDYGYTF
j_call: TRBJ2-1; clone_size: once; d_call: NA; v_call: TRBV4-3; cdr3_length: 16; cdr3_nt: TGCGCCAGCAGCCAAGGGGCGGGGATAGTGGGGAATGAGCAGTTCTTC; cdr3_aa: CASSQGAGIVGNEQFF
j_call: TRBJ2-5; clone_size: NA; d_call: NA; v_call: TRBV1; cdr3_length: 15; cdr3_nt: TGCACCAGCAGACTCCGGGGGACTTTACAAGAGACCCAGTACTTC; cdr3_aa: CTSRLRGTLQETQYF
j_call: TRBJ2-5; clone_size: NA; d_call: TRBD2; v_call: TRBV11-2; cdr3_length: 13; cdr3_nt: TGTGCCAGCAGCTCGGGACTACAAGAGACCCAGTACTTC; cdr3_aa: CASSSGLQETQYF
j_call: TRBJ1-5; clone_size: few; d_call: NA; v_call: TRBV18; cdr3_length: 17; cdr3_nt: TGTGCCAGCTCACCAGGGGTCCAGGGGAAGGGGAATCAGCCCCAGCATTTT; cdr3_aa: CASSPGVQGKGNQPQHF
j_call: TRBJ1-2; clone_size: once; d_call: NA; v_call: TRBV2; cdr3_length: 13; cdr3_nt: TGTGCCAGCAGAGCAGGGGCGGAAAGCGGCTACACCTTC; cdr3_aa: CASRAGAESGYTF
j_call: TRBJ1-5; clone_size: NA; d_call: NA; v_call: TRBV9; cdr3_length: 14; cdr3_nt: TGTGCAAGTGGTACAGGGAATAGCAATCAGCCCCAGCATTTT; cdr3_aa: CASGTGNSNQPQHF
j_call: TRBJ2-3; clone_size: NA; d_call: NA; v_call: TRBV15; cdr3_length: 13; cdr3_nt: TGTGCCACCAGCAGTAATCTGGCAGATACGCAGTATTTT; cdr3_aa: CATSSNLADTQYF
j_call: TRBJ1-5; clone_size: NA; d_call: TRBD1; v_call: TRBV10-2; cdr3_length: 14; cdr3_nt: TGCGCCAGCAGTGTACAGGGGGGCAATCAGCCCCAGCATTTT; cdr3_aa: CASSVQGGNQPQHF
j_call: TRBJ2-3; clone_size: NA; d_call: TRBD1; v_call: TRBV28; cdr3_length: 15; cdr3_nt: TGTGCCAGCAGTACCCCGGGACAGGGGACAGATACGCAGTATTTT; cdr3_aa: CASSTPGQGTDTQYF
j_call: TRBJ2-7; clone_size: once; d_call: NA; v_call: TRBV27; cdr3_length: 14; cdr3_nt: TGTGCCAGCAAAGGACAGCTGGGTCCCTCCGAGCAGTACTTC; cdr3_aa: CASKGQLGPSEQYF
j_call: TRBJ1-1; clone_size: NA; d_call: TRBD1; v_call: TRBV12-5; cdr3_length: 14; cdr3_nt: TGTGCTAGTGGTCCGGGGGACAGGGGGACTGAAGCTTTCTTT; cdr3_aa: CASGPGDRGTEAFF
j_call: TRBJ1-1; clone_size: NA; d_call: NA; v_call: TRBV10-3; cdr3_length: 13; cdr3_nt: TGTGCCACCGGGGACATCGTATACACTGAAGCTTTCTTT; cdr3_aa: CATGDIVYTEAFF
j_call: TRBJ2-1; clone_size: NA; d_call: TRBD2; v_call: TRBV2; cdr3_length: 13; cdr3_nt: TGTGCCAGTGGAAGGCTAGCGGGCAATGAGCAGTTCTTC; cdr3_aa: CASGRLAGNEQFF
j_call: TRBJ1-3; clone_size: NA; d_call: NA; v_call: TRBV11-3; cdr3_length: 15; cdr3_nt: TGTGCCAGCAGCTTAAATGGTGGCACTGGAAACACCATATATTTT; cdr3_aa: CASSLNGGTGNTIYF
j_call: TRBJ1-2; clone_size: NA; d_call: NA; v_call: TRBV7-8; cdr3_length: 14; cdr3_nt: TGTGCCAGCAGCCCGAGACAGACCGCTATGCGCTACACCTTC; cdr3_aa: CASSPRQTAMRYTF
j_call: TRBJ2-1; clone_size: NA; d_call: NA; v_call: TRBV4-3; cdr3_length: 16; cdr3_nt: TGCGCCAGCAGCCAACGACTAGGGGAGTCCTACAATGAGCAGTTCTTC; cdr3_aa: CASSQRLGESYNEQFF
j_call: TRBJ2-5; clone_size: NA; d_call: NA; v_call: TRBV5-8; cdr3_length: 13; cdr3_nt: TGTGCCAGCAGCTTAAGGGACGGAGAGACCCAGTACTTC; cdr3_aa: CASSLRDGETQYF
j_call: TRBJ2-5; clone_size: NA; d_call: NA; v_call: TRBV30; cdr3_length: 13; cdr3_nt: TGTGCCTGGAGTAACAGGGTTAGGGAGACCCAGTACTTC; cdr3_aa: CAWSNRVRETQYF
j_call: TRBJ2-7; clone_size: NA; d_call: NA; v_call: TRBV28; cdr3_length: 15; cdr3_nt: TGTGCCAGCAGCGTAGTTGGGGATGGCGTCTACGAGCAGTACTTC; cdr3_aa: CASSVVGDGVYEQYF
j_call: TRBJ1-5; clone_size: once; d_call: TRBD1; v_call: TRBV11-3; cdr3_length: 20; cdr3_nt: TGTGCCAGCAGCTTAAATTGTCGCGGGACAGGGAAATATAGCAATCAGCCCCAGCATTTT; cdr3_aa: CASSLNCRGTGKYSNQPQHF
j_call: TRBJ1-2; clone_size: once; d_call: NA; v_call: TRBV6-5; cdr3_length: 15; cdr3_nt: TGTGCCAGCAGTTACTCCCCAGGAGCTAACTATGGCTACACCTTC; cdr3_aa: CASSYSPGANYGYTF
j_call: TRBJ2-1; clone_size: once; d_call: NA; v_call: TRBV19; cdr3_length: 16; cdr3_nt: TGTGCCAGTAGGAAGACTAGTGAGGGATACTACAATGAGCAGTTCTTC; cdr3_aa: CASRKTSEGYYNEQFF
j_call: TRBJ1-5; clone_size: once; d_call: NA; v_call: TRBV19; cdr3_length: 13; cdr3_nt: TGTGCCAGTACGGAGACTGAAAATCAGCCCCAGCATTTT; cdr3_aa: CASTETENQPQHF
j_call: TRBJ2-7; clone_size: NA; d_call: NA; v_call: TRBV18; cdr3_length: 13; cdr3_nt: TGTGCCAGCTCACCAAAGGCAGAAGGCGAGCAGTACTTC; cdr3_aa: CASSPKAEGEQYF
j_call: TRBJ1-6; clone_size: NA; d_call: TRBD1; v_call: TRBV7-2; cdr3_length: 16; cdr3_nt: TGTGCCAGCACCGAGACAGGGAGGTCCTATAATTCACCCCTCCACTTT; cdr3_aa: CASTETGRSYNSPLHF
j_call: TRBJ1-6; clone_size: NA; d_call: NA; v_call: TRBV10-3; cdr3_length: 15; cdr3_nt: TGTGCCATCAGTGAGATGGGGGAGAATAATTCACCCCTCCACTTT; cdr3_aa: CAISEMGENNSPLHF
j_call: TRBJ2-7; clone_size: NA; d_call: NA; v_call: TRBV18; cdr3_length: 15; cdr3_nt: TGTGCCAGCTCACCACCGAACAGACTTACGTACGAGCAGTACTTC; cdr3_aa: CASSPPNRLTYEQYF
j_call: TRBJ1-1; clone_size: few; d_call: TRBD1; v_call: TRBV2; cdr3_length: 14; cdr3_nt: TGTGCCAGCAGGGCGGACAGGTTGAACACTGAAGCTTTCTTT; cdr3_aa: CASRADRLNTEAFF
j_call: TRBJ1-1; clone_size: NA; d_call: NA; v_call: TRBV5-6; cdr3_length: 15; cdr3_nt: TGTGCCAGCAGCGGGGACCTGCTGGGGAACACTGAAGCTTTCTTT; cdr3_aa: CASSGDLLGNTEAFF
j_call: TRBJ2-1; clone_size: NA; d_call: TRBD1; v_call: TRBV5-1; cdr3_length: 15; cdr3_nt: TGCGCCAGCAGCTCCGGACAGGGAGCCTACAATGAGCAGTTCTTC; cdr3_aa: CASSSGQGAYNEQFF
j_call: TRBJ2-3; clone_size: NA; d_call: NA; v_call: TRBV2; cdr3_length: 13; cdr3_nt: TGTGCCAGCAGTGACTCAGGGACAGATACGCAGTATTTT; cdr3_aa: CASSDSGTDTQYF
j_call: TRBJ1-2; clone_size: NA; d_call: TRBD1; v_call: TRBV18; cdr3_length: 14; cdr3_nt: TGTGCCAGCTCACCGAGACGGGACAGCCATGGCTACACCTTC; cdr3_aa: CASSPRRDSHGYTF
j_call: TRBJ2-3; clone_size: NA; d_call: NA; v_call: TRBV21-1; cdr3_length: 18; cdr3_nt: TGTGCCAGCAGCAAAGGACCATCTAGCCTTCACCGCACAGATACGCAGTATTTT; cdr3_aa: CASSKGPSSLHRTDTQYF
j_call: TRBJ2-7; clone_size: NA; d_call: TRBD2; v_call: TRBV10-3; cdr3_length: 15; cdr3_nt: TGTGCCATCAGCCCCCGGGGAGGGGCCACTTGGGAGCAGTACTTC; cdr3_aa: CAISPRGGATWEQYF
j_call: TRBJ2-3; clone_size: NA; d_call: NA; v_call: TRBV27; cdr3_length: 14; cdr3_nt: TGTGCCAGCAGTTTTAGGGACCCCACAGATACGCAGTATTTT; cdr3_aa: CASSFRDPTDTQYF
j_call: TRBJ1-1; clone_size: NA; d_call: NA; v_call: TRBV10-1; cdr3_length: 13; cdr3_nt: TGCGCCAGCAGTGTGAACAGGGACACTGAAGCTTTCTTT; cdr3_aa: CASSVNRDTEAFF
j_call: TRBJ1-2; clone_size: few; d_call: NA; v_call: TRBV6-5; cdr3_length: 13; cdr3_nt: TGTGCCAGCAGTTACATGGGGGTGGGAGGCTACACCTTC; cdr3_aa: CASSYMGVGGYTF
j_call: TRBJ1-2; clone_size: NA; d_call: TRBD1; v_call: TRBV28; cdr3_length: 14; cdr3_nt: TGTGCCAGCAGAGCGACAGGGGGGAACTATGGCTACACCTTC; cdr3_aa: CASRATGGNYGYTF
j_call: TRBJ2-7; clone_size: once; d_call: NA; v_call: TRBV2; cdr3_length: 13; cdr3_nt: TGTGCCAGCAAATGGCAGGAGACCTACGAGCAGTACTTC; cdr3_aa: CASKWQETYEQYF
j_call: TRBJ1-4; clone_size: NA; d_call: NA; v_call: TRBV2; cdr3_length: 13; cdr3_nt: TGTGCCAGCAGTGAAATGGTAAAGGAAAAACTGTTTTTT; cdr3_aa: CASSEMVKEKLFF